These T cell receptor beta chains were read from a single sample in a study of blood T cells in healthy people across ages. TCRdb reprocessed the 5' RACE reads via MiXCR and lists one record per CDR3 protein. The table shows 1.8 million or so distinct CDR3 sequences, with 30% to 40% occurring only once. Material: blood. These receptors all stem from a human donor in good health. Each CDR3 is given with its conserved first and last residue. D genes are given only for firm matches. Clone sizes are given selectively: once, few, many, or a class where the clone is expanded.

v_call,j_call,d_call,cdr3_length,clone_size,cdr3_nt,cdr3_aa
TRBV7-2,TRBJ2-3,TRBD2,15,NA,TGTGCCAGCAGCTTTAGCGGGAAAAGCACAGATACGCAGTATTTT,CASSFSGKSTDTQYF
TRBV20-1,TRBJ2-3,NA,16,few,TGCAGTGCTAGAGATCACGGGGGCGGCCGCACAGATACGCAGTATTTT,CSARDHGGGRTDTQYF
TRBV2,TRBJ1-2,NA,13,NA,TGTGCCAGCACCGGAGACAGGAGGTCTGGCTACACCTTC,CASTGDRRSGYTF
TRBV15,TRBJ2-1,NA,13,NA,TGTGCCACCAGCAGACAAAATGATAATGAGCAGTTCTTC,CATSRQNDNEQFF
TRBV5-8,TRBJ2-4,TRBD2,19,NA,TGTGCCAGCAGCGGGAGACTAGCGGGGGGAAACCTAGCCAAAAACATTCAGTACTTC,CASSGRLAGGNLAKNIQYF
TRBV4-3,TRBJ1-4,NA,14,few,TGCGCCAGCAGCCAAGATCACGGTGGGGAAAAACTGTTTTTT,CASSQDHGGEKLFF
TRBV7-3,TRBJ2-3,TRBD1,16,NA,TGTGCCAGCAGCCTGGGGACAGGGCTATTCACAGATACGCAGTATTTT,CASSLGTGLFTDTQYF
TRBV18,TRBJ1-1,TRBD1,15,NA,TGTGCCAGCTCACCAGAGGGACAGGAGAACACTGAAGCTTTCTTT,CASSPEGQENTEAFF
TRBV10-3,TRBJ1-1,NA,16,few,TGTGCCATTGAACTCTTATCTGAATCGGTTGGCACTGAAGCTTTCTTT,CAIELLSESVGTEAFF
TRBV5-5,TRBJ1-2,NA,17,NA,TGTGCCAGCAGCCCCGCGGCCAGCAAACCTAGTGACTATGGCTACACCTTC,CASSPAASKPSDYGYTF
TRBV5-5,TRBJ2-5,NA,16,NA,TGTGCCAGCAGCTCTCGTGGGGGCCAGTCCTACAATGAGCAGTACTTC,CASSSRGGQSYNEQYF
TRBV6-6,TRBJ2-3,NA,13,many,TGTGCCAGCAGCCCCAGGGATTCAGATACGCAGTATTTT,CASSPRDSDTQYF
TRBV7-9,TRBJ2-1,TRBD1,16,once,TGTGCCAGCAGCTACGAGACAGGGGGCACTTTCAATGAGCAGTTCTTC,CASSYETGGTFNEQFF
TRBV2,TRBJ1-2,NA,14,few,TGTGCCAGCAGTGAGTCCCGGACCGAGTATGGCTACACCTTC,CASSESRTEYGYTF
TRBV4-3,TRBJ2-4,TRBD2,19,NA,TGCGCCAGCAGCCGTCGACCTCTAGCGGATAAAAGGGCCAAAAACATTCAGTACTTC,CASSRRPLADKRAKNIQYF
TRBV6-1,TRBJ2-7,TRBD1,15,many,TGTGCCAGCATTCCGGGACAGGGAACCCATCGTGAGCAGTACTTC,CASIPGQGTHREQYF
TRBV29-1,TRBJ1-2,NA,13,NA,TGCAGCGTGGGTGGGGGCGAGGGCTATGGCTACACCTTC,CSVGGGEGYGYTF
TRBV9,TRBJ2-1,TRBD2,18,few,TGTGCCAGCAGCGTAGCTAGCGGGGGCCTCCCAGGGAACAATGAGCAGTTCTTC,CASSVASGGLPGNNEQFF
TRBV7-9,TRBJ1-2,TRBD1,14,few,TGTGCCAGCAGCCCGACAGGGGCTAGCTATGGCTACACCTTC,CASSPTGASYGYTF
TRBV29-1,TRBJ2-3,TRBD1,14,NA,TGCAGCACCCGACTGGGACAGAGCACAGATACGCAGTATTTT,CSTRLGQSTDTQYF
TRBV6-4,TRBJ2-1,NA,15,few,TGTGCCAGCAGTGACTGGCAGGGGGGCCACAATGAGCAGTTCTTC,CASSDWQGGHNEQFF
TRBV5-1,TRBJ2-3,NA,13,NA,TGCGCCAGCAGCTTGGACCAAACAGATACGCAGTATTTT,CASSLDQTDTQYF
TRBV7-9,TRBJ2-7,NA,12,few,TGTGCCAGCAGCTTAGCGTTTGACGAGCAGTACTTC,CASSLAFDEQYF
TRBV20-1,TRBJ2-1,NA,12,NA,TGCAGTGCTATCAGAGGGTGGAGTGAGCAGTTCTTC,CSAIRGWSEQFF
TRBV12-3/TRBV12-4,TRBJ2-1,TRBD2,14,NA,TGTGCCAGCACGCAATTATTTGCGGGGGGTGGCGAGTTCTTC,CASTQLFAGGGEFF
TRBV12-3/TRBV12-4,TRBJ2-1,NA,14,few,TGTGCCAGCAGTCCCCTCCCGGAGCAAGAGACCCAGTTCTTC,CASSPLPEQETQFF
TRBV12-3/TRBV12-4,TRBJ2-3,NA,13,NA,TGTGCCAGCAGTCCAATAAGGGCAGATACGCAGTATTTT,CASSPIRADTQYF
TRBV4-3,TRBJ1-1,NA,13,few,TGCGCCAGCAGCTCCAAAACATTCACTGAAGCTTTCTTT,CASSSKTFTEAFF
TRBV28,TRBJ1-2,NA,15,NA,TGTGCCAGCAGCCCTTCCCCAGTGGAGGGTGAGGGCTACACCTTC,CASSPSPVEGEGYTF
TRBV6-6,TRBJ1-1,TRBD1,16,few,TGTGCCAGCAGTTTCCCAGGGGGTTACGAGAACACTGAAGCTTTCTTT,CASSFPGGYENTEAFF
TRBV5-1,TRBJ2-7,NA,17,NA,TGCGCCAGCAGCTTGCGGACAGGTGGAGGGTCGGGCTACGAGCAGTACTTC,CASSLRTGGGSGYEQYF
TRBV3-1,TRBJ1-2,NA,15,few,TGTGCCAGCAGCCCAACAGGCCTAGCTAACTATGGCTACACCTTC,CASSPTGLANYGYTF
TRBV10-3,TRBJ2-1,NA,11,NA,TGTGCCACGCTCAATCTTAATGAGCAGTTCTTC,CATLNLNEQFF
TRBV5-6,TRBJ2-3,NA,11,few,TGTGCCAGCAGCTCTCTCGCCACGCAGTATTTT,CASSSLATQYF
TRBV6-2/TRBV6-3,TRBJ2-7,NA,15,few,TGTGCCAGCAGTTACTCACCCCAGACACCCTACGAGCAGTACTTC,CASSYSPQTPYEQYF
TRBV5-1,TRBJ1-4,NA,13,few,TGCGCCAGCAGACAGGGTTTTGAAGAAAAACTGTTTTTT,CASRQGFEEKLFF
TRBV20-1,TRBJ2-3,TRBD2,14,few,TGCAGTGCTAAAAGCGGGGGGTATGCAGATACGCAGTATTTT,CSAKSGGYADTQYF
TRBV15,TRBJ1-2,NA,16,NA,TGTGCCACCAGCAGAGGAACAGACAGCTGGGACTATGGCTACACCTTC,CATSRGTDSWDYGYTF
TRBV20-1,TRBJ2-1,TRBD2,14,NA,TGCAGTGCTGCGAAAAGCGGGGAGAGGAATGAGCAGTTCTTC,CSAAKSGERNEQFF
TRBV15,TRBJ2-4,NA,15,few,TGTGCCACCAGCGTCACTCAGGGGGCCAAAAACATTCAGTACTTC,CATSVTQGAKNIQYF
TRBV13,TRBJ1-2,NA,14,NA,TGTGCCAGCATCCAGACGACAGCCAACTATGGCTACACCTTC,CASIQTTANYGYTF
TRBV11-3,TRBJ2-1,TRBD1,16,few,TGTGCCGGCAGCTTAGAACTGGACAGGGACTACAATGAGCAGTTCTTC,CAGSLELDRDYNEQFF
TRBV29-1,TRBJ1-1,NA,14,NA,TGCAGCGTTGAAGCCCCAGGGCGGAGAACTGAAGCTTTCTTT,CSVEAPGRRTEAFF
TRBV7-9,TRBJ1-2,NA,12,NA,TGTGCCATCATGGCGGCGTCGCTTGGCTACACCTTC,CAIMAASLGYTF
TRBV27,TRBJ2-1,NA,15,few,TGTGCCAGCAGTCTCCGACAGGGAGGAGGCAATGAGCAGTTCTTC,CASSLRQGGGNEQFF
TRBV7-2,TRBJ2-1,TRBD2,15,many,TGTGCCAGCAGCGCGGGACTAGCGGGGGGCAATGAGCAGTTCTTC,CASSAGLAGGNEQFF
TRBV20-1,TRBJ2-1,NA,12,NA,TGCAGTGCTAGAGCGGGGTTCAATGAGCAGTTCTTC,CSARAGFNEQFF
TRBV9,TRBJ1-2,NA,13,NA,TGTGCCAGCAGCGTAGGAGGCAGGACGGGCTACACCTTC,CASSVGGRTGYTF
TRBV3-1,TRBJ2-5,NA,17,NA,TGTGCCAGCAGCCAAGGCGGTTCCCTTGCCGGGGAAGAGACCCAGTACTTC,CASSQGGSLAGEETQYF
TRBV28,TRBJ1-6,TRBD1,15,NA,TGTGCCAGCAGTTCCCGGACAGGATACAATTCACCCCTCCACTTT,CASSSRTGYNSPLHF
TRBV29-1,TRBJ2-7,TRBD1,14,few,TGCAGCGTGGCCGGGACAGGGGGGATCTACGAGCAGTACTTC,CSVAGTGGIYEQYF
TRBV7-8,TRBJ1-1,NA,13,NA,TGTGCCAGCAGTTCCGGGGCGTTCACTGAAGCTTTCTTT,CASSSGAFTEAFF
TRBV28,TRBJ2-7,NA,14,NA,TGTGCCAGCAGTTTTCGTGGGGCGTTAAGAGAGCAGTACTTC,CASSFRGALREQYF
TRBV6-5,TRBJ2-3,NA,12,few,TGTGCCAGCAGTTACGGGTCAGATACGCAGTATTTT,CASSYGSDTQYF
TRBV7-9,TRBJ2-7,NA,12,NA,TGTGCCAGCAGCTTAGACACCCTCGAGCAGTACTTC,CASSLDTLEQYF